These 18 T cell receptor beta chains were all obtained from the same sample, sequenced in a study of blood T cell repertoires in COVID-19. Assay: immunoSEQ multiplex PCR; the TCRdb copy retains only in-frame clones and omits some. The top ten clones hold 7.1% of a sample with about 360,000 clones, about 88% of them seen once. Specimen: peripheral blood. These receptors were taken from a woman aged 55-69 years with COVID-19, enrolled during active disease.

This clone was detected only once. The chain recombines TRBV19 with TRBJ2-3; possibly TRBD1 for D (6 bases). The germline CDR1 and CDR2 sequences are LNHDA and SQIVND (reference sequence). Trimming pared 6 bases from V and 0 bases from J, leaving 13 bases between. The CDR3 has 15 residues. CDR3 coding DNA: TGTGCCAGTAGACAGACAGGCCCTAGCACAGATACGCAGTATTTT. Protein: CASRQTGPSTDTQYF.

This chain uses TRBV6-1 with TRBJ1-5; D unresolved. In germline, CDR1 is MNHNS, CDR2 SASEGT. Trimming stripped 2 bases from V and 0 bases from J, with 14 bases between. The CDR3 totals 17 residues. The CDR3: CASSELRQLYSNQPQHF. CDR3 nucleotides: TGTGCCAGCAGTGAACTGAGGCAGCTTTATAGCAATCAGCCCCAGCATTTT.

J is TRBJ2-5 and V is TRBV5-1, with 14 positions matching TRBD2. The CDR3 is made up of 16 amino acids. The trim removed 4 bases at V and 5 bases at J, leaving 7 bases unmatched. Per the germline V gene, CDR1 is SGHRS and CDR2 is YFSETQ. The CDR3 loop is CASSARLAGGQETQYF. The CDR3 nucleotides are TGCGCCAGCAGCGCCCGACTAGCGGGGGGGCAGGAGACCCAGTACTTC.

This chain connects TRBV9 to TRBJ2-2, with 8 bases aligning to TRBD2. Germline V gene data show CDR1 as SGDLS and CDR2 as YYNGEE. This CDR3 is 16 amino acids long. The J segment lost 5 bases and the V segment lost 4 bases, leaving 10 bases of the junction unmatched. The CDR3, as DNA: TGTGCCAGCAGCAGTCCTCGGGGGGGCCTTACCGGGGAGCTGTTTTTT. It is translated as CASSSPRGGLTGELFF.

This clone was picked up one time. The chain is built from TRBV6-5 and TRBJ2-7; 9 nucleotides align to TRBD2. J gave up 0 bases and V 5 bases, and 5 bases lay outside the gene matches. The CDR3 is made up of 15 amino acids. CDR1 and CDR2 from the germline V gene are MNHEY and SVGAGI. In DNA form, the CDR3 reads TGTGCCAGCAGTCCCAGCGGGGGGCTCTCCTACGAGCAGTACTTC. Amino acids: CASSPSGGLSYEQYF.

This clone was seen a single time. The J gene is TRBJ2-3, the V gene TRBV9; TRBD1 might be the D (5 bases). Germline loops: CDR1 SGDLS, CDR2 YYNGEE. The CDR3 runs to 15 residues. Trimming shortened V by 7 bases and J by 3 bases, and 18 bases separated the two germline ends. This CDR3 reads CASGQGLFSTDTQYF. DNA for the CDR3: TGTGCCAGCGGTCAGGGATTATTTTCGACAGATACGCAGTATTTT. The whole variable domain, filled in from reference TRBV9 and TRBJ2-3, reads DSGVTQTPKHLITATGQRVTLRCSPRSGDLSVYWYQQSLDQGLQFLIQYYNGEERAKGNILERFSAQQFPDLHSELNLSSLELGDSALYFCASGQGLFSTDTQYFGPGTRLTVL.

This CDR3 is CASSTNRGNTIYF. CDR3 sequence (DNA): TGCGCCAGCAGTACAAACAGAGGAAACACCATATATTTT. The chain uses TRBV10-2 and TRBJ1-3; no definite D call. The germline gives CDR1 WSHSY, CDR2 SAAADI. This CDR3 spans 13 amino acids. Trimming shortened V by 5 bases and J by 4 bases, and 9 bases separated the two germline ends.

The rearrangement joins TRBV4-2 to TRBJ1-1; D not resolved. The CDR3 has 15 amino acids. Between the trimmed V and J ends, which lost 3 bases and 1 base, there was a span of 12 bases. Germline V gives CDR1 LGHNA, CDR2 YNFKEQ. The DNA for the CDR3 is TGTGCCAGCAGCCACTACTTCGTAGAGAACACTGAAGCTTTCTTT. This translates into CASSHYFVENTEAFF.

The chain uses TRBV19 and TRBJ1-3; 7 nucleotides match TRBD1. Trimming took 9 bases from V and 1 from J; bases not matched to a gene: 12. Looked up from germline, CDR1 is LNHDA and CDR2 is SQIVND (reference sequence). The CDR3 consists of 16 residues. CDR3 residues: CASKAPRRGSGNTIYF. The CDR3, as DNA: TGTGCCAGCAAGGCCCCTCGCAGGGGGTCTGGAAACACCATATATTTT.

In its sample, this clone was seen once. This chain uses TRBV5-1 with TRBJ1-1, with D perhaps matching TRBD1 (5 bases). V shed 5 bases and J shed 7 bases, with 18 bases lying between them. The CDR3 runs to 14 residues. Germline assignment: CDR1 SGHRS and CDR2 YFSETQ. CDR3 bases: TGCGCCAGCAGAACGTTAGCGGCTGGGGGTGAAGCTTTCTTT. Translating it yields CASRTLAAGGEAFF.

The chain employs TRBV9 and TRBJ2-2; D is undetermined. Trimming stripped 2 bases from V and 6 bases from J, with 11 bases between. The CDR3 is 14 residues long. Germline V gene lookup returns CDR1 SGDLS and CDR2 YYNGEE. The CDR3 DNA is TGTGCCAGCAGCGTCCATATTAGTTCCGGGGAGCTGTTTTTT. Protein: CASSVHISSGELFF.

This clone was seen just once. The V gene is TRBV4-3, the J gene TRBJ2-5; TRBD2 aligns across 11 bases. CDR3 length equals 17 residues. Germline CDR1 reads LGHNA; CDR2 reads YSLEER. The V and J ends lost 1 base and 5 bases, in that order; junction bases with no gene match: 9. The CDR3 coding sequence is TGCGCCAGCAGCCAAGGGGTTAGCGGGGGGGCAGGGGAGACCCAGTACTTC. This codes for CASSQGVSGGAGETQYF.

The rearrangement uses TRBV5-5 and TRBJ2-7; TRBD2 aligns across 9 bases. CDR3 length equals 15 residues. The germline CDR1 and CDR2 sequences are SGHKS and YYEKEE (reference sequence). The V segment lost 2 bases and the J segment 0 bases; nucleotides outside the gene matches: 3. CDR3: CASSFAGGVSYEQYF. In DNA form, the CDR3 reads TGTGCCAGCAGCTTCGCGGGAGGGGTCTCCTACGAGCAGTACTTC.

The chain is built from TRBV29-1 and TRBJ1-1; 7 bases align to TRBD1. Per germline, CDR1 SQVTM and CDR2 ANQGSEA. With V trimmed by 7 bases and J by 1 base, 9 bases remained unmatched. The CDR3 length is 14 residues. CDR3 nucleotide sequence: TGCAGCGCCAACAGGGGCTCAACGAACACTGAAGCTTTCTTT. Translated: CSANRGSTNTEAFF.

The chain recombines TRBV11-3 with TRBJ1-2; D gene ambiguous. CDR3 length equals 14 residues. Germline V lookup: CDR1 SGHNT, CDR2 YENEEA. V was shortened by 2 bases and J by 8 bases, with 15 bases between the two germline ends. CDR3 nucleotide sequence: TGTGCCAGCAGCTTACAAGACCTAGGTGAAGGCTACACCTTC. Translation: CASSLQDLGEGYTF. Full variable domain (missing parts from reference TRBV11-3 and TRBJ1-2): EAGVVQSPRYKIIEKKQPVAFWCNPISGHNTLYWYLQNLGQGPELLIRYENEEAVDDSQLPKDRFSAERLKGVDSTLKIQPAELGDSAVYLCASSLQDLGEGYTFGSGTRLTVV.

The chain has TRBV7-7 and TRBJ1-2; a weak D match, TRBD1 (5 bases). CDR3 length: 15 amino acids. V was pared by 8 bases and J by 3 bases, with 19 bases between. The germline gives CDR1 SSHAT, CDR2 FNYEAQ (reference sequence). The CDR3 sequence is CASLIRGRADYGYTF. DNA of the CDR3: TGTGCCAGCTTGATAAGGGGCAGGGCGGACTATGGCTACACCTTC.

Comments on this clone: Mismatch with germline at one junction end may stem from a read error. The chain links TRBV4-1 to TRBJ1-6, with TRBD1 as a possible D gene (5 bases). Germline-derived CDR1 and CDR2 are MGHRA and YSYEKL. CDR3 size: 14 residues. CDR3 sequence reads: CASSQAGGGSPLHF. The DNA for the CDR3 is TGCGCCAGCAGTCAAGCGGGGGGAGGTTCACCCCTCCACTTT.

This clone has a handful of counts. The chain is built from TRBV6-5 and TRBJ1-5; no clear D gene. CDR1 is MNHEY, CDR2 SVGAGI, per germline. This CDR3 spans 14 amino acids. V lost 4 bases and J 5 bases, leaving 12 bases between the germline ends. The CDR3 DNA reads as TGTGCCAGCAGTTTCCGGAGCGGGTATCAGCCCCAGCATTTT. Translation gives CASSFRSGYQPQHF.